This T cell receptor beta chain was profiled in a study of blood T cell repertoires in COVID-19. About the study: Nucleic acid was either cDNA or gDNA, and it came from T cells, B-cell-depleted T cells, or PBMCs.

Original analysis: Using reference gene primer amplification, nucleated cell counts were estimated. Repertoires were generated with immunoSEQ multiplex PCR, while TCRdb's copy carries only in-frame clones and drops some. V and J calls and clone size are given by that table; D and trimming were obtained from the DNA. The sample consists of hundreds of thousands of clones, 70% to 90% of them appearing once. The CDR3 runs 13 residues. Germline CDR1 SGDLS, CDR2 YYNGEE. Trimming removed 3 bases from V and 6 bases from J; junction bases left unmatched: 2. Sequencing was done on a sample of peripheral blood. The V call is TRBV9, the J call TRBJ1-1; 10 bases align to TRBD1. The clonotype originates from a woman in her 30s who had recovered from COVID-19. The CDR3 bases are TGTGCCAGCAGCGCAGGGACAGGGGCTGAAGCTTTCTTT. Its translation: CASSAGTGAEAFF.